This T cell receptor beta chain was captured by sequencing in a study of T cells in Graves' hyperthyroidism and ophthalmopathy. CDR1 and CDR2 from the germline V gene are MGHRA and YSYEKL. The CDR3 is 15 amino acids. Trimming removed 4 bases from V and 8 bases from J, with 18 bases in between. Amplification of TCR beta CDR3 regions was performed using RNA transcripts as template. The study used the HTBI primer set for a first-round RT-PCR of the TCR CDR3. TCRdb itself ran the multiplex PCR reads through MiXCR, one entry per CDR3 protein. This repertoire shows around 380,000 distinct CDR3 sequences, roughly 13% found once; its top ten account for around 20%. Uncontrolled infection, other autoimmune disease, pregnancy or lactation disqualified patients from enrolment. This clonotype showed up many times.

The sample comprised blood. The V gene is TRBV4-1, the J gene TRBJ2-4; D gene unclear. The receptor was derived from a man aged 25-45 years with Graves' hyperthyroidism that later progressed to Graves' ophthalmopathy. As DNA, the CDR3 is TGCGCCAGCAGCCCCGAAGGTCAGCCGAGAGACATTCAGTACTTC. The encoded protein is CASSPEGQPRDIQYF.